This section outlines one TCR beta chain sequence together with its context. There are a few counts of this clonotype. Its binding antigen is unknown. One base away there is no much larger clone; base qualities are not given. This entry is derived from a study of human T cells and chemical hapten exposure (dated by TCRdb to the early 2020s). Background for the entire study: For sensitization, 2% DPC in acetone was applied to a roughly 2 cm by roughly 2 cm area of upper inner arm skin. Libraries were pooled for sequencing, and variation in per-sample TCR yields was attributed mainly to small differences in library volumes within the pool. Patients additionally received weekly therapeutic DPC doses to the scalp throughout the roughly 24-week study period. The mostly female patient cohort included alopecia areata with under or over 50% scalp involvement, alopecia totalis and alopecia universalis. Patch tests used Finn chambers with 0.01% DPC on the upper back, scored after 6 days by International Contact Dermatitis Research Group standards. Some 29 alopecia patients gave blood for TCR sequencing at one to four time points (pre-sensitization, 2, 6 and 24 weeks). Blood samples were taken from patients before sensitization (week 0) and then at 2, 6 and about 24 weeks after DPC sensitization. In alopecia patients, the study followed how the peripheral blood TCR repertoire changed in vivo over primary and secondary sensitization to diphenylcyclopropenone (DPC), a hapten.

The germline V gene (reference sequence) sets CDR1 to PRHDT and CDR2 to FYEKMQ. The CDR3 contains 18 residues, cysteine and phenylalanine counted. Only CDR3 DNA remains: 54 bases, in frame from the first base. Trimming takes 4 bases from V and 1 base from J, and the germline ends sit 21 bases apart. To prepare the library, RACE was applied. Sequencing used a NextSeq 500. During library preparation, unique molecular identifiers were attached to individual cDNA molecules so that TCRs could be counted in a quantitative, reproducible way. For every blood RNA sample, sequencing covered both the TCR alpha and TCR beta chains. The authors processed their data as follows. The median number of TCRs per sample was 85,000 to 100,000, ranging from about 20,000 to 700,000. V, J and CDR3 annotation of the TCR reads was performed with the Decombinator software suite. For the PS versus PT1 abundance plots, all samples were subsampled to the same number of TCRs (28,000). TCRs were defined as expanded if absent before sensitization and observed at least eight times at the 2-week time point. TCRdb trimmed the raw reads at Q25, called clones with MiXCR and kept productive beta chains. CDR3 protein sequences are deduplicated, and each keeps its most common genes and DNA. Clone size and V and J calls follow TCRdb, not the original study. In this sample the table shows under 400,000 distinct CDR3 sequences, roughly 4.6% of which occur a single time. The ten largest clones add up to around 2.6% of the sample.

What the authors observed across the whole study: Because all patients had alopecia, a presumed autoimmune disease, the immune response of the patients might differ from that of healthy individuals. After repeated subsampling, changes were observed in the strength of the expansion versus patch-test correlation and in the threshold at which the correlation became significant. No change with DPC sensitization was found in the number of TCRs above 1 in 1000 frequency, and no evidence of global repertoire structure alterations was found. Patch test score was positively correlated with the number of PT1 expanded TCRs, with significance at thresholds 8, 16 and 32 but not at 4. Expanded TCRs formed significantly more large CDR3 similarity clusters than pre-sensitization or healthy control sets, consistent with antigen-driven responses.

In light of the paper, this sample's time point label describes: pre-sensitization, week 0. The treatment or condition label for this specimen denotes: therapeutic diphenylcyclopropenone sensitization with weekly scalp DPC. Blood at each patch-test visit was drawn before the patch test was applied. Eligible patients were aged 18 to 70, diagnosed with alopecia, deemed suitable for DPC therapy, and excluded if pregnant. Total RNA was extracted from unfractionated whole blood that had been collected in Tempus Blood RNA tubes. This sequence originates from a woman aged 45-65 years with alopecia areata. Some clones in this sample may be carry-over from other donors' samples. The material was whole blood, obtained in connection with sensitization to the hapten diphenylcyclopropenone (DPC). The chain links TRBV13 with TRBJ2-3; the D gene is perhaps TRBD1 or TRBD2, each of them matching over 5 bases. The CDR3 protein: CASSSLGTGAEGTDTQYF. The base sequence is TGTGCCAGCAGCTCCCTGGGTACCGGGGCGGAGGGCACAGATACGCAGTATTTT.